Following are 21 T cell receptor beta chains from one sample sequenced in a study of vaccination effects on CD4 cells after COVID-19 (dated by TCRdb to between 2021 and 2024). Antigen specificity for these receptors is unknown. Libraries were constructed by the immunoSEQ multiplex PCR assay. The table comes from immuneACCESS by way of TCRdb, which keeps in-frame sequences with V and J called. Part of the clones is missing from these tables; in studies checked, under half for an unresolved V gene and the rest for unknown reasons. Present in this sample are 50,000 to 60,000 clones, more than 60% of which were seen just once. The top ten hold approximately 16% of the sample. The ViraFEST assay stimulated PBMC with viral peptide pools and then used TCR sequencing to identify antigen-specific CD4+ T cell clonotypes by expansion. After around eleven days of culture, CD4+ T cells were isolated with the EasySep CD4+ T cell isolation kit. None of the healthy vaccine recipients had a prior SARS-CoV-2 infection, which was confirmed by nucleocapsid antibody tests that came back negative both before and after vaccination.

The source was CD4+ T cells from PBMCs cultured with SARS-CoV-2 spike peptides, collected before COVID-19 vaccination. Explained via the paper, the cell subset or site label denotes: SARS-CoV-2 spike overlapping peptide pool stimulation. Every receptor here comes from a human donor who received a COVID-19 vaccine.

The chain uses TRBV30 and TRBJ1-5; D gene ambiguous. Germline V lookup: CDR1 GTSNPN, CDR2 SVGIG (reference sequence). This CDR3 has 14 residues. The ends were cut back, 0 bases at V and 0 bases at J, with 6 bases in the middle. CDR3 DNA: TGTGCCTGGAGTGTGTCCGGTAGCAATCAGCCCCAGCATTTT. This sequence encodes CAWSVSGSNQPQHF. Using reference TRBV30 and TRBJ1-5 for the parts outside the CDR3, the full variable domain is SQTIHQWPATLVQPVGSPLSLECTVEGTSNPNLYWYRQAAGRGLQLLFYSVGIGQISSEVPQNLSASRPQDRQFILSSKKLLLSDSGFYLCAWSVSGSNQPQHFGDGTRLSIL.

This rearrangement joins TRBV7-9 to TRBJ1-1; possible D gene TRBD1, 6 bases. This CDR3 is 16 amino acids long. Per germline, CDR1 SEHNR and CDR2 FQNEAQ (reference sequence). V lost 7 bases to trimming and J lost 4 bases, with 22 bases between them. The CDR3 region is CASTLPRGQKGTEAFF. CDR3 nucleotide sequence: TGTGCCAGCACCCTTCCCCGGGGGCAGAAGGGCACTGAAGCTTTCTTT.

J is TRBJ1-5 and V is TRBV19; 12 bases are shared with TRBD1. The trim removed 4 bases at V and 6 bases at J, leaving 7 bases unmatched. Looked up from germline, CDR1 is LNHDA and CDR2 is SQIVND (reference sequence). CDR3 length equals 16 residues. CDR3: CASSTGTGGGGQPQHF. CDR3 sequence (DNA): TGTGCCAGTAGTACAGGGACAGGGGGCGGTGGTCAGCCCCAGCATTTT.

The DNA for the CDR3 is TGTGCCAGCAGCCCAGACAGGGGGGGGTTGAACACTGAAGCTTTCTTT. Amino acids: CASSPDRGGLNTEAFF. This sequence joins TRBV7-9 and TRBJ1-1; 9 bases agree with TRBD1. The CDR3 extends over 16 amino acids. The germline CDR1 and CDR2 sequences are SEHNR and FQNEAQ (reference sequence). V lost 5 bases to trimming and J lost 0 bases; unmatched junction nucleotides: 7.

This clone has a handful of counts. The chain uses TRBV18 and TRBJ1-1; no clear D. CDR1 is KGHSH, CDR2 LQKENI, per germline. CDR3 size: 15 residues. V was cut by 5 bases and J by 1 base, with 14 bases left in between. Here the CDR3 DNA reads TGTGCCAGCTCAGGACCCGCCTTGGGGAACACTGAAGCTTTCTTT. Protein product: CASSGPALGNTEAFF. The full variable domain, rest sourced from reference TRBV18 and TRBJ1-1, is NAGVMQNPRHLVRRRGQEARLRCSPMKGHSHVYWYRQLPEEGLKFMVYLQKENIIDESGMPKERFSAEFPKEGPSILRIQQVVRGDSAAYFCASSGPALGNTEAFFGQGTRLTVV.

The rearrangement uses TRBV30 and TRBJ2-3, with unresolved D. The CDR3 has 15 amino acids. Germline V gene data show CDR1 as GTSNPN and CDR2 as SVGIG (reference sequence). V lost 6 bases and J lost 6, with 22 bases in between. CDR3 sequence reads: CACSPGRRWADTQYF. In DNA form, the CDR3 reads TGTGCCTGCTCGCCAGGACGTAGGTGGGCGGATACGCAGTATTTT.

This clone was seen a few times. V usage is TRBV15 and J usage is TRBJ1-2; D remains ambiguous. The CDR3 extends over 16 amino acids. Per the germline V gene, CDR1 is LNHNV and CDR2 is YYDKDF (reference sequence). Trimming stripped 0 bases from V and 7 bases from J, with 18 bases between. The CDR3 region has the DNA TGTGCCACCAGCAGAGATGAGGACGGTTTACGGCGTGGCTACACCTTC. It translates to CATSRDEDGLRRGYTF.

The chain has TRBV7-6 and TRBJ2-5; 10 bases fit TRBD2. The CDR3 is 16 amino acids. Trimming removed 1 base from V and 2 bases from J; junction bases left unmatched: 4. CDR1 and CDR2 (germline): SGHVS, FNYEAQ. The CDR3 DNA follows: TGTGCCAGCAGCTTAGGCCTAGCGGGGGAGCAAGAGACCCAGTACTTC. This translates into CASSLGLAGEQETQYF.

This chain joins TRBV6-2 or TRBV6-3 and TRBJ2-2; D could derive from TRBD1 or TRBD2 (6 bases each). The CDR3 totals 16 residues. The V gene lost 6 bases and the J gene lost 0 bases, with 14 bases spanning the gap. CDR1 MNHEY and CDR2 SVGEGT come from the germline V gene. The DNA for the CDR3 is TGTGCCAGCAGCCACGGGGGCCTCGCGAACACCGGGGAGCTGTTTTTT. It translates to CASSHGGLANTGELFF.

This clone was recorded a few times. This chain uses TRBV7-9 with TRBJ1-6; 9 bases are a match to TRBD1. V gave up 1 base and J gave up 8 bases; unmatched junction bases: 3. The CDR3 covers 15 residues. From germline, CDR1 is SEHNR and CDR2 FQNEAQ (reference sequence). This CDR3 is CASSLGDREDSPLHF. As DNA, the CDR3 is TGTGCCAGCAGCTTAGGGGACAGGGAGGATTCACCCCTCCACTTT.

This clone was detected a few times. The chain couples TRBV20-1 to TRBJ1-5, with unresolved D. This CDR3 spans 12 amino acids. The V end lost 3 bases, the J end lost 7 bases, and 10 bases lay between the germline ends. Germline-derived CDR1 and CDR2 are DFQATT and SNEGSKA (reference sequence). The DNA of the CDR3 is TGCAGTGCTAGTAAAGAGGGACAGCCCCAGCATTTT. This gives the protein CSASKEGQPQHF.

This rearrangement joins TRBV7-9 to TRBJ2-3; TRBD2 matches 12 bases. CDR3 length: 15 residues. Germline CDR1 and CDR2: SEHNR and FQNEAQ (reference sequence). V lost 2 bases, J lost 4 bases, and 1 base stayed unmatched. The CDR3 reads CASSLSSGRADTQYF. The CDR3 DNA reads as TGTGCCAGCAGCTTATCTAGCGGGAGGGCAGATACGCAGTATTTT.

The chain couples TRBV5-1 to TRBJ1-1; no clear D. CDR3 length equals 13 residues. Trimming took 0 bases from V and 1 from J, leaving 4 bases between them. Germline V gives CDR1 SGHRS, CDR2 YFSETQ. The CDR3 spells CASSLERNTEAFF. CDR3 DNA sequence: TGCGCCAGCAGCTTGGAACGGAACACTGAAGCTTTCTTT.

This clone was detected a few times. This chain connects TRBV29-1 to TRBJ2-7; D unclear. V was pared by 7 bases and J by 4 bases, with 14 bases between. CDR3 length: 12 amino acids. The germline CDR1 and CDR2 sequences are SQVTM and ANQGSEA. CDR3: CSATTTTYEQYF. In nucleotides, the CDR3 is TGCAGCGCGACGACAACCACATACGAGCAGTACTTC.

The chain uses TRBV10-3 and TRBJ2-5; D is perhaps TRBD1 (5 bases). Trimming stripped 0 bases from V and 1 base from J, with 12 bases between. In germline, CDR1 is ENHRY, CDR2 SYGVKD. The CDR3 contains 16 residues. This chain's CDR3 is CAISESSPGIQETQYF. CDR3 sequence (DNA): TGTGCCATCAGTGAGTCCTCCCCAGGGATCCAAGAGACCCAGTACTTC.

The V call is TRBV24-1, the J call TRBJ2-7; 7 bases match TRBD2. In germline, CDR1 is KGHDR, CDR2 SFDVKD. The CDR3 consists of 17 residues. J was trimmed by 0 bases and V by 5 bases; bases with no gene match: 12. CDR3 sequence: CATSAPSGGSNSYEQYF. The CDR3 DNA reads TGTGCCACCAGTGCCCCTTCGGGCGGGAGCAACTCCTACGAGCAGTACTTC.

The chain joins TRBV6-2 or TRBV6-3 to TRBJ2-4, with TRBD2 identical over 7 bases. Germline V gene data show CDR1 as MNHEY and CDR2 as SVGEGT. The CDR3 has 19 residues. The J segment lost 3 bases and the V segment lost 0 bases, leaving 14 bases of the junction unmatched. The CDR3 bases are TGTGCCAGCAGTTACTCACCCCCTGGGAGGGATCGGGGCAAAAACATTCAGTACTTC. This translates into CASSYSPPGRDRGKNIQYF.

The chain uses TRBV11-2 and TRBJ2-7, with 10 bases aligning to TRBD2. The CDR3 length is 15 residues. Trimming cost V 1 base and J 4 bases; bases outside gene matches: 4. Germline V gene sequence: CDR1 SGHAT, CDR2 FQNNGV. The CDR3 region is CASSLVPSGSYEQYF. The DNA of the CDR3 is TGTGCCAGCAGCTTAGTACCTAGCGGGAGTTACGAGCAGTACTTC.

The rearrangement uses TRBV14 and TRBJ2-1, with 10 bases matching TRBD2. Germline lookup yields CDR1 SGHDN and CDR2 FVKESK. CDR3 size: 15 residues. V lost 3 bases and J lost 5; bases outside the gene matches: 4. This chain's CDR3 is CASSQQRGGHNEQFF. The CDR3 coding sequence is TGTGCCAGCAGCCAGCAGCGGGGGGGCCACAATGAGCAGTTCTTC.

The chain uses TRBV10-3 and TRBJ2-7; TRBD2 matches 9 bases. Germline CDR1 and CDR2: ENHRY and SYGVKD. V shed 4 bases and J 12 bases; nucleotides not matched to a gene: 22. The CDR3 sequence is 17 residues long. The DNA for the CDR3 is TGTGCCATCAGTGGCGGACTAGCGAGTTTGCCGCAATACGAGAGGTACTTC. Protein product: CAISGGLASLPQYERYF.

V gene TRBV27 combines with J gene TRBJ2-3; TRBD2 agrees at 13 bases. The CDR3 length is 16 residues. After removal of 5 bases from V and 5 bases from J, the junction contained 7 bases not matched to a gene. CDR1 is MNHEY, CDR2 SMNVEV, per germline (reference sequence). This CDR3 is CASSASWTSGRDTQYF. In nucleotides, the CDR3 is TGTGCCAGCAGTGCCTCTTGGACTAGCGGGAGAGATACGCAGTATTTT.